Sequencing of this T cell receptor beta chain was carried out in a study of T cell repertoires in ileal Crohn's disease. Study in general: Thiopurines (under 12) or anti-TNF agents (more than 17) were given postoperatively to about half. General study points: Mucosal expansions were suggested to be mainly CD8 T cells.

The V gene's germline CDR1 is KGHSH and CDR2 LQKENI. Trimming left V 4 bases short and J 3 bases short, with 7 bases between. The CDR3 has 12 amino acids. Here immunoSEQ multiplex PCR was the method, and the copy in TCRdb shows in-frame clones only, minus some. The table has approximately 27,000 clones, around 80% seen once; the top ten hold roughly 6%. On this clone: The antigen is undetermined.

The V call is TRBV18, the J call TRBJ2-7; D unclear. This clonotype was obtained from an adult with Crohn's disease. Sequenced material: ileal tissue. CDR3 in DNA: TGTGCCAGCTCACGCCCCGGCTACGAGCAGTACTTC. Translating gives CASSRPGYEQYF.